The T cell receptor beta chain described here comes from a study of T cell repertoires in cytomegalovirus infection. Across the whole study: The study used recently identified HLA-C-restricted and well-studied HLA-B-restricted CMV epitopes. Public TCR beta signatures marked donors with CMV infection and the matching HLA.

Study results and caveats: In two of eight donors, the top clonotype was HLA-C-restricted CMV-specific. Public TCR beta family frequency separated CMV-and-HLA carriers, including in an independent cohort.

Worth noting for this clonotype: What it recognizes is unknown.

TCRdb fed the reads into MiXCR, producing one record per CDR3 protein. There are around 430,000 distinct CDR3 sequences in the sample; more than 40% occur only once, and about 39% lies in the top ten. From germline, CDR1 is SGHVS and CDR2 FQNEAQ. The CDR3 has 15 residues. Losses at the gene ends were 5 bases for V and 7 bases for J; bases not matched to a gene: 10. This chain joins TRBV7-8 and TRBJ1-5; 8 positions match TRBD1. The source of this sequence is a human donor in good health (CMV status not recorded). Some clones in this sample may be carry-over from other donors' samples. Material: cultured PBMCs, obtained from culture after CMV antigen stimulation. CDR3 coding DNA: TGTGCCAGCAGCCCAACCTCAGGGGGCGGCCAGCCCCAGCATTTT. Protein: CASSPTSGGGQPQHF.